The 4 T cell receptor beta chains below come from one sample, sequenced in a study of long-term antiretroviral therapy in people with HIV. Survey-level immunoSEQ v3.0 assays were run. Sequenced by immunoSEQ multiplex PCR; TCRdb stores in-frame clones only, minus some. The table includes roughly 28,000 clones, around nine tenths detected once. The input for sequencing was unsorted PBMCs, taken about 5.3 years after starting antiretroviral therapy. The receptors originated from a woman aged 40 to 49 with HIV.

CDR3 nucleotide sequence: TGTGCCATCAGTGAGACCTGGAGGGATGAGCAGTTCTTC. Translating gives CAISETWRDEQFF. The rearrangement uses TRBV10-3 and TRBJ2-1, with D perhaps matching TRBD2 (6 bases). Germline values: CDR1 ENHRY, CDR2 SYGVKD. Trimming left V 2 bases short and J 8 bases short, with 10 bases between. The CDR3 runs 13 residues.

The V call is TRBV7-2, the J call TRBJ2-2; D not certain. This CDR3 region has 16 residues. The V and J ends lost 3 bases and 1 base respectively, with 12 bases between them. Germline lookup yields CDR1 SGHTA and CDR2 FQGNSA. The CDR3 is CASSFPRTQNTGELFF. CDR3 DNA sequence: TGTGCCAGCAGCTTTCCCAGAACTCAGAACACCGGGGAGCTGTTTTTT.

The rearrangement uses TRBV6-1 and TRBJ2-7, with 9 positions matching TRBD1. CDR3 length: 12 residues. The germline V gene has CDR1 MNHNS and CDR2 SASEGT. Losses at the gene ends were 7 bases for V and 7 bases for J; bases not matched to a gene: 5. The DNA for the CDR3 is TGTGCCAGCATTCTGACAGGGGGGGAGCAGTACTTC. Its translation is CASILTGGEQYF.

The chain is built from TRBV19 and TRBJ1-2, with D possibly matching TRBD1 (6 bases). CDR3 length: 15 residues. Germline V gene data show CDR1 as LNHDA and CDR2 as SQIVND (reference sequence). Trimming took 7 bases from V and 8 from J, leaving 23 bases between them. This chain's CDR3 is CASTQTSDRRGGYTF. The CDR3 DNA reads as TGTGCCAGTACCCAGACCTCGGACAGACGTGGAGGCTACACCTTC.